The 20 T cell receptor beta chains reported below all come from one sample, sequenced in a study of PD-L1 blockade in urothelial cancer. The protocol was immunoSEQ multiplex PCR, while the TCRdb copy is restricted to in-frame clones and leaves out a portion. The table records about 100,000 clones, about 90% of them present only once. Sample: PBMCs, taken around atezolizumab (anti-PD-L1) treatment. These receptors were collected from a woman older than 75 with urothelial cancer.

The V and J genes are TRBV6-1 and TRBJ1-4; possibly TRBD1 for D (6 bases). Germline loops: CDR1 MNHNS, CDR2 SASEGT. V lost 6 bases and J lost 3, with 8 bases in between. CDR3 size: 13 residues. The CDR3 loop reads CASRGQPNEKLFF. The CDR3 nucleotides are TGTGCCAGCAGAGGACAGCCTAATGAAAAACTGTTTTTT.

The gene calls are TRBV28 and TRBJ1-2; TRBD1 matches at 8 bases. The CDR3 consists of 14 residues. V lost 5 bases and J lost 7; bases outside the gene matches: 9. CDR1 and CDR2 (germline): MDHEN, SYDVKM. The CDR3 spells CASSRQGLLAGYTF. In nucleotides, the CDR3 is TGTGCCAGCAGTCGACAGGGGCTTTTAGCTGGCTACACCTTC.

The chain joins TRBV6-4 to TRBJ1-1, with 7 positions matching TRBD1. Germline loops: CDR1 MRHNA, CDR2 SNTAGT. CDR3 length: 13 amino acids. Trimming cost V 6 bases and J 7 bases; bases outside gene matches: 8. CDR3 DNA sequence: TGTGCCAGCAGGTCAGACAGGGTGGGTGAAGCTTTCTTT. Encoded protein: CASRSDRVGEAFF.

The chain links TRBV2 to TRBJ2-1; D is perhaps TRBD2 (6 bases). The CDR3 contains 15 residues. Trimming removed 6 bases at V and 5 bases at J, with 17 bases between. CDR1 SNHLY and CDR2 FYNNEI come from the germline V gene. As DNA, the CDR3 is TGTGCCAGCAGGTATGGGAGCCGGAGGGACAATGAGCAGTTCTTC. Translation: CASRYGSRRDNEQFF.

This clone was seen only a few times. The chain uses TRBV4-2 and TRBJ1-1, with TRBD1 as a possible D gene (5 bases). CDR1 is LGHNA and CDR2 is YNFKEQ in the germline V gene. This CDR3 is 14 amino acids long. V was trimmed by 3 bases and J by 6 bases, leaving 14 bases between them. The CDR3 nucleotides read TGTGCCAGCAGCCAGGAGGGCAGGGATTCTGAAGCTTTCTTT. Its translation is CASSQEGRDSEAFF.

The rearrangement links TRBV30 to TRBJ2-1, with 7 nucleotides matching TRBD2. V lost 3 bases, J lost 4 bases, and 6 bases stayed unmatched. Germline V gives CDR1 GTSNPN, CDR2 SVGIG (reference sequence). The CDR3 is 14 residues long. The chain's CDR3 is CAWSGLGHYNEQFF. CDR3 DNA sequence: TGTGCCTGGAGCGGACTAGGCCATTACAATGAGCAGTTCTTC.

The V gene is TRBV19, the J gene TRBJ2-2; 9 positions agree with TRBD2. This CDR3 comprises 17 residues. The junction had 9 bases not matched to a gene; V was cut back by 3 bases and J by 4 bases. The germline CDR1 and CDR2 sequences are LNHDA and SQIVND (reference sequence). Here the CDR3 reads CASSMSGGRAPTGELFF. The CDR3 nucleotides are TGTGCCAGTAGTATGTCTGGCGGGAGGGCCCCCACCGGGGAGCTGTTTTTT.

The chain uses TRBV28 and TRBJ1-2; D is uncertain. From germline, CDR1 is MDHEN and CDR2 SYDVKM. This CDR3 is 17 amino acids long. V was trimmed by 4 bases and J by 0 bases, leaving 18 bases between them. The CDR3 bases are TGTGCCAGCAGTTCCGAGGCGGGTCCGACTGCTAACTATGGCTACACCTTC. It is translated as CASSSEAGPTANYGYTF.

The chain carries TRBV18 and TRBJ1-1; tentatively, D is TRBD1 (5 bases). Germline-derived CDR1 and CDR2 are KGHSH and LQKENI. The length of the CDR3 is 14 residues. V shed 5 bases and J shed 5 bases, with 15 bases lying between them. CDR3 sequence reads: CASSSSRGFTEAFF. The CDR3 bases are TGTGCCAGCTCATCGTCTAGGGGATTTACTGAAGCTTTCTTT.

The chain links TRBV5-1 to TRBJ2-4, with TRBD1 as a possible D gene (5 bases). Germline CDR1 SGHRS, CDR2 YFSETQ. The length of the CDR3 is 16 residues. Between the trimmed V and J ends, which lost 0 bases and 0 bases, there was a span of 10 bases. CDR3 region: CASSLEAGIAKNIQYF. The CDR3, as DNA: TGCGCCAGCAGCTTGGAGGCAGGGATAGCCAAAAACATTCAGTACTTC.

The V call is TRBV11-3, the J call TRBJ2-2; 11 bases line up with TRBD1. From germline, CDR1 is SGHNT and CDR2 YENEEA. Trimming removed 8 bases from V and 8 bases from J; junction bases left unmatched: 4. The CDR3 runs 13 residues. CDR3 sequence reads: CASRDRGLGELFF. CDR3 sequence (DNA): TGTGCCAGCCGGGACAGGGGGTTGGGGGAGCTGTTTTTT.

The V gene is TRBV6-6, the J gene TRBJ2-2; D unclear. Per the germline V gene, CDR1 is MNHNY and CDR2 is SVGAGI (reference sequence). With 3 bases removed from V and 5 bases from J, the gap between germline ends came to 10 bases. The CDR3 has 14 residues. CDR3 sequence: CASSYSPSTGELFF. DNA of the CDR3: TGTGCCAGCAGTTATAGCCCCTCGACCGGGGAGCTGTTTTTT.

The chain carries TRBV27 and TRBJ1-2; 7 nucleotides align to TRBD1. CDR3 length: 13 amino acids. The germline CDR1 and CDR2 sequences are MNHEY and SMNVEV (reference sequence). The junction had 5 bases not matched to a gene; V was cut back by 2 bases and J by 8 bases. This chain's CDR3 is CASSLATGAGYTF. CDR3 bases: TGTGCCAGCAGTTTAGCCACAGGGGCCGGCTACACCTTC.

The V and J genes are TRBV7-8 and TRBJ1-2; 8 bases are shared with TRBD1. J lost 4 bases, V lost 1 base, and 2 bases had no gene match. The CDR3 is 14 residues long. The germline CDR1 and CDR2 sequences are SGHVS and FQNEAQ. The CDR3 nucleotides are TGTGCCAGCAGCTTAGGGACAGGGACCTATGGCTACACCTTC. Translated: CASSLGTGTYGYTF.

This clone occurred a few times. This sequence joins TRBV2 and TRBJ1-5, with D uncertain. Germline-derived CDR1 and CDR2 are SNHLY and FYNNEI. With 8 bases removed from V and 1 base from J, the gap between germline ends came to 6 bases. The CDR3 totals 12 residues. In DNA, the CDR3 is TGTGCCAGCGGGGAGAGCAATCAGCCCCAGCATTTT. Translating gives CASGESNQPQHF.

V usage is TRBV11-2 and J usage is TRBJ2-7; D gene unclear. With 2 bases removed from V and 6 bases from J, the gap between germline ends came to 14 bases. Germline lookup yields CDR1 SGHAT and CDR2 FQNNGV. This CDR3 region has 14 residues. In nucleotides, the CDR3 is TGTGCCAGCAGCTTATATGGGCCTCGCGCCGAGCAGTACTTC. It encodes CASSLYGPRAEQYF.

The genes are TRBV19 and TRBJ1-2; a weak D match, TRBD1 (5 bases). There are 14 residues in the CDR3. Trimming left V 5 bases short and J 4 bases short, with 14 bases between. Germline V CDR1 and CDR2: LNHDA, SQIVND (reference sequence). CDR3 nucleotide sequence: TGTGCCAGTAGTCCCCGCCTGGGGGGCTATGGCTACACCTTC. Protein: CASSPRLGGYGYTF. The variable domain in full, with the rest retrieved from reference TRBV19 and TRBJ1-2, is DGGITQSPKYLFRKEGQNVTLSCEQNLNHDAMYWYRQDPGQGLRLIYYSQIVNDFQKGDIAEGYSVSREKKESFPLTVTSAQKNPTAFYLCASSPRLGGYGYTFGSGTRLTVV.

The chain combines TRBV11-2 with TRBJ2-1; 12 nucleotides align to TRBD2. After removal of 5 bases from V and 4 bases from J, the junction contained 3 bases not matched to a gene. Germline V CDR1 and CDR2: SGHAT, FQNNGV. The length of the CDR3 is 15 residues. For the CDR3, the DNA is TGTGCCAGCAGCAACGGACTAGCGGGGTACAATGAGCAGTTCTTC. Protein product: CASSNGLAGYNEQFF.

This sequence joins TRBV6-1 and TRBJ2-1; TRBD2 matches at 13 bases. V shed 11 bases and J 8 bases; nucleotides not matched to a gene: 9. The CDR3 is 14 residues long. Germline V lookup: CDR1 MNHNS, CDR2 SASEGT. The CDR3 nucleotides read TGTGCCGGTAGGACTAGCGGGAGTGTGGATGAGCAGTTCTTC. It encodes CAGRTSGSVDEQFF.

The chain uses TRBV6-5 and TRBJ2-7; 7 nucleotides agree with TRBD2. The V and J ends lost 6 bases and 3 bases, in that order; junction bases with no gene match: 2. This CDR3 spans 12 amino acids. CDR1 and CDR2 from the germline V gene are MNHEY and SVGAGI. CDR3 sequence reads: CASSRGGYEQYF. In DNA form, the CDR3 reads TGTGCCAGCAGCCGCGGGGGCTACGAGCAGTACTTC.